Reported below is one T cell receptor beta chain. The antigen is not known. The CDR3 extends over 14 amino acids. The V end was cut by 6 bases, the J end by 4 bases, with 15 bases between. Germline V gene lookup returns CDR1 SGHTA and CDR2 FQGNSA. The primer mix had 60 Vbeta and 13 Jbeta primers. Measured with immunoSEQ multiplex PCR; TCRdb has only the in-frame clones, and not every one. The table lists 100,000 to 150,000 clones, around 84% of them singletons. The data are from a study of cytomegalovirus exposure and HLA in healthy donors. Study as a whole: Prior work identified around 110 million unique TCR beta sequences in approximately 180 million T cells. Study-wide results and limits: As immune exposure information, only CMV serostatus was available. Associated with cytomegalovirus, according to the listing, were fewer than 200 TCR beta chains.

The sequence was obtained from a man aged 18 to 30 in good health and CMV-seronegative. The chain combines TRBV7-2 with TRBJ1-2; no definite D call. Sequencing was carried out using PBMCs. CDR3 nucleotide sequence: TGTGCCAGCAGGGAACCGGGAGTAGCCTATGGCTACACCTTC. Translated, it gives CASREPGVAYGYTF. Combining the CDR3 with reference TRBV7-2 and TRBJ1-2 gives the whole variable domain GAGVSQSPSNKVTEKGKDVELRCDPISGHTALYWYRQSLGQGLEFLIYFQGNSAPDKSGLPSDRFSAERTGGSVSTLTIQRTQQEDSAVYLCASREPGVAYGYTFGSGTRLTVV.